The entry below describes one T cell receptor beta chain. CD8 cells classed as naive were CD45RO-negative and positively selected for CCR7, excluding terminally differentiated effector memory CD45RA+ cells. Some clones are missing from TCRdb's copy, which holds only in-frame ones; the method was immunoSEQ multiplex PCR. The sample gives about 2.1 million clones, over 85% of which show up once; under 2% is in the top ten. The source of the sample is a study of shared clonotypes between healthy human individuals. CDR1 and CDR2 from the germline V gene are LNHDA and SQIVND (reference sequence). Trimming took 3 bases from V and 4 from J, leaving 9 bases between them. The CDR3 consists of 13 residues.

The rearrangement links TRBV19 to TRBJ1-1, with unresolved D. The sequencing input was naive CD8+ T cells from PBMCs. This TCR was recovered from a man aged 18 to 35 in good health. Some clones in this sample may be carry-over from other donors' samples. CDR3 nucleotides: TGTGCCAGTAGTATTGCGGTGAGCACTGAAGCTTTCTTT. Translated: CASSIAVSTEAFF.